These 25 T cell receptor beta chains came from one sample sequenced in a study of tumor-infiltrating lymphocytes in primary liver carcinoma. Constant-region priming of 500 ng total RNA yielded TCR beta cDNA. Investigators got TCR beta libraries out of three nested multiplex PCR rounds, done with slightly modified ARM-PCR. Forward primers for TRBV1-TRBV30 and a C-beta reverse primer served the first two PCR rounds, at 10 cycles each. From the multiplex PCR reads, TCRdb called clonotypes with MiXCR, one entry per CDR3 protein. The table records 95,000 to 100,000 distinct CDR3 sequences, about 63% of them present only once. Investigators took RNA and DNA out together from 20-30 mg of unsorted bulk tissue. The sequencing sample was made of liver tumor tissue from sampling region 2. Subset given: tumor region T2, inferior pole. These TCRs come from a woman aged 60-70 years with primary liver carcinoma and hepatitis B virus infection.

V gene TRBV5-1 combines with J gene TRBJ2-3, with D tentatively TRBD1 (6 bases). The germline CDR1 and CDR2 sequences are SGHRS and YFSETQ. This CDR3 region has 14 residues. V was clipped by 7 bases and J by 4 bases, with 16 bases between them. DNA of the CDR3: TGCGCCAGCCACCTGGACAGACTTCCAGATACGCAGTATTTT. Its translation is CASHLDRLPDTQYF.

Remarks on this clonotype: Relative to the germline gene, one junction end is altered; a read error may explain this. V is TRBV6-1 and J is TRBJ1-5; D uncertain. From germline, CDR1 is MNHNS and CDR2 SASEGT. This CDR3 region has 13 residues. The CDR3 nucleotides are TGTGCCGGGGAACAGCATAGCAATCATCCCCAGCATTTT. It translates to CAGEQHSNHPQHF.

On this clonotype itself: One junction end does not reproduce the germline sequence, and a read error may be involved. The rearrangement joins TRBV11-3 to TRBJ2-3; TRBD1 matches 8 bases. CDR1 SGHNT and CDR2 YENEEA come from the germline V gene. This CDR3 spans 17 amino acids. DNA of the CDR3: TGTGCCAGCAGCTCTCGGTCCCTTGACAGGGGCACTGATACGCAGTACTTT. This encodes CASSSRSLDRGTDTQYF.

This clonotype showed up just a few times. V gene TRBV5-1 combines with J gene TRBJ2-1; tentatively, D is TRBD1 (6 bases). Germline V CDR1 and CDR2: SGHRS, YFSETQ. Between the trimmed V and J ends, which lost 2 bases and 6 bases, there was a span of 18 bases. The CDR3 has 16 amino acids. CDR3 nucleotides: TGCGCCAGCAGCTTACAGGGTAACCCCTCAGTCAATGAGCAGTTCTTC. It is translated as CASSLQGNPSVNEQFF.

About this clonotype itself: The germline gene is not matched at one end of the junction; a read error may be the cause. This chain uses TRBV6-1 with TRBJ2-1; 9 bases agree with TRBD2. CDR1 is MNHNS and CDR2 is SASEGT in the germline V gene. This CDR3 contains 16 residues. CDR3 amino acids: CASSDPSGTSYNEHFF. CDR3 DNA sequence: TGTGCCAGCAGTGACCCTAGCGGGACCTCATACAATGAGCACTTCTTC.

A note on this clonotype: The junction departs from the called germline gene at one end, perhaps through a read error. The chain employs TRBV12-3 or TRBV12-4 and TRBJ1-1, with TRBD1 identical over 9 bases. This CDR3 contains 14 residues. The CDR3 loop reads CVSSATGGSTEAFF. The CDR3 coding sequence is TGCGTCAGCAGCGCGACAGGGGGGAGCACTGAAGCTTTCTTT.

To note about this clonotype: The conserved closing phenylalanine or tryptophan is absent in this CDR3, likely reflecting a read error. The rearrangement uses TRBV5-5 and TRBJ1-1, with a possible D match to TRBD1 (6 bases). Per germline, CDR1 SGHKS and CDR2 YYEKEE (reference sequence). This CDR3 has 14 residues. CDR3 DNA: TGTGCCAGCAGCTGGGACGGCCGGGACACCGAAGCTTTCCTT. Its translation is CASSWDGRDTEAFL.

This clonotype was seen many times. CDR3 coding DNA: TGTGCCATCAGTGAGTCGAATGGGGGGACAGGTTCCTACGAGCAGTACTTC. It is translated as CAISESNGGTGSYEQYF. The V and J genes are TRBV10-3 and TRBJ2-7; 8 bases are shared with TRBD1. Germline V gene sequence: CDR1 ENHRY, CDR2 SYGVKD. V gave up 0 bases and J gave up 1 base; unmatched junction bases: 8. This CDR3 is built from 17 residues.

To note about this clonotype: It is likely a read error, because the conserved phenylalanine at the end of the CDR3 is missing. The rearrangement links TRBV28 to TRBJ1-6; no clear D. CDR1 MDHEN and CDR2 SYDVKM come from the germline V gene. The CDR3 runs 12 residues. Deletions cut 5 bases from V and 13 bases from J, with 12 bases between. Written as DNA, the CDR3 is TGTGCCAGCAGTAACCATCGAGGCCCCCTCCACATT. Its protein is CASSNHRGPLHI.

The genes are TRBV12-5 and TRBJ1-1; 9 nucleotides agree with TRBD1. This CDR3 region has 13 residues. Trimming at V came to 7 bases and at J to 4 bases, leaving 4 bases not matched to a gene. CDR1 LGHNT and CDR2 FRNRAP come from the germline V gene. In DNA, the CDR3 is TGTGCTAGTGCAGGACAGGGGAGCACTGAAGCTTTCTTT. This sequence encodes CASAGQGSTEAFF.

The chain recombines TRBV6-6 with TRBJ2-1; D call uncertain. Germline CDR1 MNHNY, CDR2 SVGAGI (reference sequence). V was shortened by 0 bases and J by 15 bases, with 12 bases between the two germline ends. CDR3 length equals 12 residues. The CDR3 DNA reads TGTGCCAGCAGTTACTCGGATGCTGGGCTGTTCTTC. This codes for CASSYSDAGLFF.

CDR3 residues: CNVEGSAKTEAFF. The DNA for the CDR3 is TGCAACGTCGAGGGCAGTGCGAAGACTGAAGCTTTCTTT. This chain connects TRBV29-1 to TRBJ1-1, with no clear D. Germline lookup yields CDR1 SQVTM and CDR2 ANQGSEA. This CDR3 contains 13 residues.

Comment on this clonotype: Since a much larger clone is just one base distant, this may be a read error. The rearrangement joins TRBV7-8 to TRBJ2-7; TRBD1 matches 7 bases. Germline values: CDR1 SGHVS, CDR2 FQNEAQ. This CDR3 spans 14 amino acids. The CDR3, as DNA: TGTGTCAGCAGCTTAGAGGGGGCCCACTACGAGCAGTACTTC. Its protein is CVSSLEGAHYEQYF.

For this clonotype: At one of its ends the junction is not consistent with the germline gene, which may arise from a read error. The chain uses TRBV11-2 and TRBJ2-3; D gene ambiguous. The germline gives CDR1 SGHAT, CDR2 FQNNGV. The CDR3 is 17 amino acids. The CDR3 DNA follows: TGTGCCAGCAGCTTAGGGGTACTAACGTACACGTCTGATACGCACTATTTT. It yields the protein CASSLGVLTYTSDTHYF.

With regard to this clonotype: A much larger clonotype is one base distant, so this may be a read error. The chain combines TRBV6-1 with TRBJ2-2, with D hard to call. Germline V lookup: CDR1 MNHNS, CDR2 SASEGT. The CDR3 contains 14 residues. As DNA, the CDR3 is TGTGGCAGCAGGAAGGAGCTGAACACCGGGGAGCTGTTTTTT. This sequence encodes CGSRKELNTGELFF.

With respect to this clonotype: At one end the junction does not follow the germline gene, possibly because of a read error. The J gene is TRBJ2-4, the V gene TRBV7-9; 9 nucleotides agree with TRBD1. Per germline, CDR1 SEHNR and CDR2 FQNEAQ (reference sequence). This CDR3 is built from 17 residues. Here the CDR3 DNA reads TGTGCCAGCAGCCAGGACAGGGGCCTTACAGCCAAAAGCATTCAGTACTTC. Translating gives CASSQDRGLTAKSIQYF.

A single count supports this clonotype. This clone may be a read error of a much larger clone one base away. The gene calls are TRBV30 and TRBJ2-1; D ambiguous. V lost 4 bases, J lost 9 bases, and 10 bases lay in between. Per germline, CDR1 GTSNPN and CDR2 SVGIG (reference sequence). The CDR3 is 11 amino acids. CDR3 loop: CAWKKSCEQFF. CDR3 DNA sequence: TGTGCCTGGAAGAAGAGCTGTGAGCAGTTCTTC.

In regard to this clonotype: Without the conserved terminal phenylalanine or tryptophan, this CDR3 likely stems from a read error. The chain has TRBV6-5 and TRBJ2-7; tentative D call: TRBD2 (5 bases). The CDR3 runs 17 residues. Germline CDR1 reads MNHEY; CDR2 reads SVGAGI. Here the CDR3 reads CASNYERPHEGAYEQYS. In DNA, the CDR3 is TGTGCCAGCAATTACGAACGACCCCACGAGGGAGCCTACGAGCAGTACTCC.

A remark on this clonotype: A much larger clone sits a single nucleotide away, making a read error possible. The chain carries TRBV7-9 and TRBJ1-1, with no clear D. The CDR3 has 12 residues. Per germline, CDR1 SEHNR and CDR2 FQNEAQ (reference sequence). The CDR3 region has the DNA TGTGCCAGCATCTTAGTGGAGGCTGAAGCTTTCTTT. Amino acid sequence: CASILVEAEAFF.

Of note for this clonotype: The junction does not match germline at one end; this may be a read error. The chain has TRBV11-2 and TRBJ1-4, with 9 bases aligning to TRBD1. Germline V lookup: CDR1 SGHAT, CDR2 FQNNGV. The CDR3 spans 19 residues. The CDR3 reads CTSSLAGGQGSSVGLELFF. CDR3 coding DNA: TGTACCAGCAGCTTAGCGGGAGGACAGGGGTCCTCGGTGGGATTAGAGCTGTTTTTT.

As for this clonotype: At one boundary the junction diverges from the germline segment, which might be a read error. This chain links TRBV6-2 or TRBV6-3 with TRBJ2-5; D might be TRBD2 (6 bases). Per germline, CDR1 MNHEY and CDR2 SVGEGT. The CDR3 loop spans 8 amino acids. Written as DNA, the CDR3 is TGTGCCGTCACGTCGGAGGGCTTC. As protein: CAVTSEGF.

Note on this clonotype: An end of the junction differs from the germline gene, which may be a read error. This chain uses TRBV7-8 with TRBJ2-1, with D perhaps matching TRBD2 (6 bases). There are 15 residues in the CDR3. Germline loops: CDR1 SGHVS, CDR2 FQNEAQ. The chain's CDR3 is CANSTGPSAVYEQFF. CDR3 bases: TGTGCCAACAGCACGGGCCCTAGCGCGGTCTATGAGCAGTTCTTC.

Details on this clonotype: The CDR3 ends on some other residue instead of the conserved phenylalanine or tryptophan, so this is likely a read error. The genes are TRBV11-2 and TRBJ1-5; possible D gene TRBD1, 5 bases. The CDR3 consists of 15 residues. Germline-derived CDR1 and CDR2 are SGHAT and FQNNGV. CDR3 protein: CASSTRDVSNQPQHY. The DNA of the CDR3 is TGTGCCAGCAGCACCAGGGACGTGAGCAATCAACCCCAGCATTAT.

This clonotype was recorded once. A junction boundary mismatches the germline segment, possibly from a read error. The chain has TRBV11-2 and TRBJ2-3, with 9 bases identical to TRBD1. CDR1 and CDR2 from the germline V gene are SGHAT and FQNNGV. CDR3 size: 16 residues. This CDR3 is CASCSTRLQGAGTHYF. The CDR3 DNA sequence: TGTGCCAGCTGCTCAACCCGGTTACAGGGGGCAGGTACGCATTATTTT.

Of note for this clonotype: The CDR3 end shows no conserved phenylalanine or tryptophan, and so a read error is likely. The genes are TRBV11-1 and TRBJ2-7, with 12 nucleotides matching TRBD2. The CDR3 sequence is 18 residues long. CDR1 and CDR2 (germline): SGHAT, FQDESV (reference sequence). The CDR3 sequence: CARSLRGTTSGRPYEQYL. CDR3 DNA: TGTGCTAGGAGCTTAAGGGGGACGACTAGCGGGAGACCCTACGAGCAGTACCTC.